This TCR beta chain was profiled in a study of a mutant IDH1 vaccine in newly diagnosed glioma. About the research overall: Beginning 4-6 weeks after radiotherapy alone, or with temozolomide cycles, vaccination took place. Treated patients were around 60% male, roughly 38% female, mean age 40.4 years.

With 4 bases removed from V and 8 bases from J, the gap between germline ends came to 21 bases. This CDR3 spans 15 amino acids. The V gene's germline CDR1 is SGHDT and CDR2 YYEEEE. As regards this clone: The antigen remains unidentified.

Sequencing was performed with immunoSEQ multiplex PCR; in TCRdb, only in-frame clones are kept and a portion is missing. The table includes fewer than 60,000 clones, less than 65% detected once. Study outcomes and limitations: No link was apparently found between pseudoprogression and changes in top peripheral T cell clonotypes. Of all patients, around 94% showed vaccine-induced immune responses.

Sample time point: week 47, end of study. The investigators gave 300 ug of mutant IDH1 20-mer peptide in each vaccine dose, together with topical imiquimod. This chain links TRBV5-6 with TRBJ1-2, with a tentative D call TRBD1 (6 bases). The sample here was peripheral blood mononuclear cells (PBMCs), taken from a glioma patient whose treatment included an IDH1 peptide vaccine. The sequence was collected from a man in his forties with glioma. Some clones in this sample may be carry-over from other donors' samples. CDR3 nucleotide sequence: TGTGCCAGCAGCCTAAATGGGACACCGTTAAGCGGCTACACCTTC. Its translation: CASSLNGTPLSGYTF.